These T cell receptor beta chains were read from a single sample in a study of cytotoxic CD8 clonotypes in ibrutinib-treated CLL. Sequenced by immunoSEQ multiplex PCR; TCRdb stores in-frame clones only, minus some. The sample includes about 160,000 clones, 84% of them seen just once. Source: PBMCs, taken after 24 months of ibrutinib treatment. These receptors came from a human donor with chronic lymphocytic leukemia. Both conserved end residues are part of each CDR3. Fields, in order: V gene, D gene, clone size, J gene, CDR3 DNA, CDR3 protein. D genes are given only for firm matches. For some rows the clone size is stated as once, few or many, or as a class when expanded; others skip it.

v_call: TRBV27
d_call: NA
clone_size: NA
j_call: TRBJ2-3
cdr3_nt: TGTGCCAGCAGATGGGCCAGCACAGATACGCAGTATTTT
cdr3_aa: CASRWASTDTQYF

v_call: TRBV7-2
d_call: NA
clone_size: NA
j_call: TRBJ2-1
cdr3_nt: TGTGCCAGCGGGGATCAGAAGGGGATGGGGAATGAGCAGTTCTTC
cdr3_aa: CASGDQKGMGNEQFF

v_call: TRBV5-1
d_call: NA
clone_size: once
j_call: TRBJ2-5
cdr3_nt: TGCGCCAGCAGCCCCCGGGGCCTACAGGGAGGAGAGACCCAGTACTTC
cdr3_aa: CASSPRGLQGGETQYF

v_call: TRBV7-9
d_call: TRBD1
clone_size: NA
j_call: TRBJ1-2
cdr3_nt: TGTGCCAGCAGCTTCGCAGGGGGCGCAAATGGCTACACCTTC
cdr3_aa: CASSFAGGANGYTF

v_call: TRBV9
d_call: TRBD1
clone_size: NA
j_call: TRBJ2-7
cdr3_nt: TGTGCCAGCAGCGTAGTTCGGAGACAGGGGGATGGATCGGAGGAGCAGTACTTC
cdr3_aa: CASSVVRRQGDGSEEQYF

v_call: TRBV28
d_call: TRBD1
clone_size: NA
j_call: TRBJ1-5
cdr3_nt: TGTGCCAGCAGTTTAAACAGGGGAATGGGGGGCAATCAGCCCCAGCATTTT
cdr3_aa: CASSLNRGMGGNQPQHF

v_call: TRBV2
d_call: NA
clone_size: NA
j_call: TRBJ2-3
cdr3_nt: TGTGCCATCTCGGGGGGCGAGATTGATACGCAGTATTTT
cdr3_aa: CAISGGEIDTQYF

v_call: TRBV5-1
d_call: NA
clone_size: NA
j_call: TRBJ1-3
cdr3_nt: TGCGCCAGCAGCTTGAGAGCACAGGGAGCTGGAAACACCATATATTTT
cdr3_aa: CASSLRAQGAGNTIYF

v_call: TRBV27
d_call: NA
clone_size: NA
j_call: TRBJ2-3
cdr3_nt: TGTGCCAGCAGCGCCGGGGGGCTAGCCGTAGATACGCAGTATTTT
cdr3_aa: CASSAGGLAVDTQYF

v_call: TRBV4-2
d_call: NA
clone_size: NA
j_call: TRBJ2-7
cdr3_nt: TGTGCCAGCAGCCAACTCCCCGGACCCGTCTACGAGCAGTACTTC
cdr3_aa: CASSQLPGPVYEQYF

v_call: TRBV19
d_call: NA
clone_size: NA
j_call: TRBJ1-1
cdr3_nt: TGTGCCAGTAGTCCGATGTGGGGGGCTGGGGGAAAAGCTTTCTTT
cdr3_aa: CASSPMWGAGGKAFF

v_call: TRBV19
d_call: NA
clone_size: NA
j_call: TRBJ1-2
cdr3_nt: TGTGCCTCAAGGACGGCGAGAATTTATGGCTACACCTTC
cdr3_aa: CASRTARIYGYTF

v_call: TRBV11-3
d_call: TRBD2
clone_size: once
j_call: TRBJ2-7
cdr3_nt: TGTGCCAGCAGCTCAGGACTAGCGGGAGGGCGGCAGTACTTC
cdr3_aa: CASSSGLAGGRQYF

v_call: TRBV18
d_call: NA
clone_size: few
j_call: TRBJ1-5
cdr3_nt: TGTGCCAGCTCCTACCAGGACAATCAGCCCCAGCATTTT
cdr3_aa: CASSYQDNQPQHF

v_call: TRBV4-3
d_call: TRBD2
clone_size: NA
j_call: TRBJ2-7
cdr3_nt: TGCGCCAGCAGCCCATACTCTAGCGGGAGTTCCTACGAGCAGTACTTC
cdr3_aa: CASSPYSSGSSYEQYF

v_call: TRBV5-1
d_call: NA
clone_size: NA
j_call: TRBJ2-1
cdr3_nt: TGCGCCAGCAGCTTGGGGGGAGCCCAGAACAATGAGCAGTTCTTC
cdr3_aa: CASSLGGAQNNEQFF

v_call: TRBV7-2
d_call: NA
clone_size: NA
j_call: TRBJ2-7
cdr3_nt: TGTGCCAGCAGCTTAACCCGAGGGGGATACTACGAGCAGTACTTC
cdr3_aa: CASSLTRGGYYEQYF

v_call: TRBV6-5
d_call: NA
clone_size: NA
j_call: TRBJ2-2
cdr3_nt: TGTGCCAGCAGTTACTCCCGGGGTCACGGGGAGCTGTTTTTT
cdr3_aa: CASSYSRGHGELFF

v_call: TRBV28
d_call: TRBD1
clone_size: once
j_call: TRBJ2-7
cdr3_nt: TGTGCCAGCAGCTCAGGGGGACACGGATCCTACGAGCAGTACTTC
cdr3_aa: CASSSGGHGSYEQYF

v_call: TRBV12-5
d_call: NA
clone_size: NA
j_call: TRBJ2-2
cdr3_nt: TGTGCTAGTGGTTTGGGTGGAACCGGGGAGCTGTTTTTT
cdr3_aa: CASGLGGTGELFF

v_call: TRBV6-6
d_call: TRBD1
clone_size: NA
j_call: TRBJ2-7
cdr3_nt: TGTGCCAGCACCCCCCTTATAGGACAGGGGACGTACGAGCAGTACTTC
cdr3_aa: CASTPLIGQGTYEQYF

v_call: TRBV18
d_call: TRBD1
clone_size: once
j_call: TRBJ2-1
cdr3_nt: TGTGCCAGCTCACTACAGGGGGCCTACAATGAGCAGTTCTTC
cdr3_aa: CASSLQGAYNEQFF

v_call: TRBV4-1
d_call: NA
clone_size: NA
j_call: TRBJ1-5
cdr3_nt: TGCGCCAGCAGCCACCTAAATCAGCCCCAGCATTTT
cdr3_aa: CASSHLNQPQHF

v_call: TRBV29-1
d_call: NA
clone_size: NA
j_call: TRBJ1-4
cdr3_nt: TGCAGCGTTGAGGCAAGGGGGAGGAGTAATGAAAAACTGTTTTTT
cdr3_aa: CSVEARGRSNEKLFF

v_call: TRBV28
d_call: TRBD2
clone_size: NA
j_call: TRBJ2-1
cdr3_nt: TGTGCCAGCTGTTTCTTAGGGAGCGGGACCCATGAGCAGTTCTTC
cdr3_aa: CASCFLGSGTHEQFF

v_call: TRBV5-4
d_call: TRBD2
clone_size: NA
j_call: TRBJ2-1
cdr3_nt: TGTGCCAGCAGACCGGAGAGTAGCGGGAGGGCCGGAGAGCAGTTCTTC
cdr3_aa: CASRPESSGRAGEQFF

v_call: TRBV6-4
d_call: TRBD2
clone_size: NA
j_call: TRBJ2-3
cdr3_nt: TGTGCCAGCAGTGAGCGGGACTACCTCACAGATACGCAGTATTTT
cdr3_aa: CASSERDYLTDTQYF

v_call: TRBV7-2
d_call: NA
clone_size: NA
j_call: TRBJ2-7
cdr3_nt: TGTGCCAGCAGCTTTCATGATTCCTACGAGCAGTACTTC
cdr3_aa: CASSFHDSYEQYF

v_call: TRBV20-1
d_call: NA
clone_size: NA
j_call: TRBJ1-1
cdr3_nt: TGCAGTGCTCTCGGACTCTCCGAAGCTTTCTTT
cdr3_aa: CSALGLSEAFF

v_call: TRBV5-6
d_call: NA
clone_size: NA
j_call: TRBJ1-2
cdr3_nt: TGTGCCAGCAGCTTGCCAGGGCAAGCTAACTATGGCTACACCTTC
cdr3_aa: CASSLPGQANYGYTF

v_call: TRBV7-9
d_call: NA
clone_size: NA
j_call: TRBJ1-2
cdr3_nt: TGTGCCAGCAGCTTCCGGGGAAGAGATGACTACACCTTC
cdr3_aa: CASSFRGRDDYTF

v_call: TRBV6-4
d_call: NA
clone_size: few
j_call: TRBJ1-2
cdr3_nt: TGTGCCAGCAGTGACAGGGGGAACGGCTACACCTTC
cdr3_aa: CASSDRGNGYTF

v_call: TRBV6-5
d_call: NA
clone_size: NA
j_call: TRBJ2-7
cdr3_nt: TGTGCCAGCAGGGTAAGCGGGTCCTCCTACGAGCAGTACTTC
cdr3_aa: CASRVSGSSYEQYF

v_call: TRBV5-4
d_call: TRBD2
clone_size: NA
j_call: TRBJ2-3
cdr3_nt: TGTGCCAGCAGCTACCGGGGGGGGCCCTTTCCTAGCACAGATACGCAGTATTTT
cdr3_aa: CASSYRGGPFPSTDTQYF

v_call: TRBV28
d_call: NA
clone_size: NA
j_call: TRBJ2-2
cdr3_nt: TGTGCCAGCAGTTTGGTGGGAGGGAACACCGGGGAGCTGTTTTTT
cdr3_aa: CASSLVGGNTGELFF

v_call: TRBV28
d_call: TRBD1
clone_size: NA
j_call: TRBJ1-2
cdr3_nt: TGTGCCAGCAGTATACCCAGGGGGCGCGTAAGAGGCTACACCTTC
cdr3_aa: CASSIPRGRVRGYTF

v_call: TRBV11-2
d_call: NA
clone_size: NA
j_call: TRBJ1-1
cdr3_nt: TGTGCCAGCAGCTTAGGAACGGGGGCGGGAAACACTGAAGCTTTCTTT
cdr3_aa: CASSLGTGAGNTEAFF

v_call: TRBV6-1
d_call: NA
clone_size: NA
j_call: TRBJ1-1
cdr3_nt: TGTGCCAGCAGTGTAGGAGGCACTGAAGCTTTCTTT
cdr3_aa: CASSVGGTEAFF

v_call: TRBV5-1
d_call: NA
clone_size: NA
j_call: TRBJ1-1
cdr3_nt: TGCGCCACCACCTGGGGGGCAGGAACTGAAGCTTTCTTT
cdr3_aa: CATTWGAGTEAFF

v_call: TRBV4-3
d_call: TRBD2
clone_size: NA
j_call: TRBJ2-7
cdr3_nt: TGCGCCAGCAGCCAAGATCGGACAGCGGGAGTCTACGAGCAGTACTTC
cdr3_aa: CASSQDRTAGVYEQYF

v_call: TRBV15
d_call: TRBD1
clone_size: few
j_call: TRBJ1-1
cdr3_nt: TGTGCCACCAGCAGAGATCTGGTGTCAGGGGGCACTGAAGCTTTCTTT
cdr3_aa: CATSRDLVSGGTEAFF

v_call: TRBV6-6
d_call: NA
clone_size: NA
j_call: TRBJ2-1
cdr3_nt: TGTGCCAGCAGCGGGGGCGGGGATGAGCAGTTCTTC
cdr3_aa: CASSGGGDEQFF

v_call: TRBV5-1
d_call: NA
clone_size: few
j_call: TRBJ1-6
cdr3_nt: TGCGCCAGCAGCCCCGGAGTAAATCGAAGGGGTTCACCCCTCCACTTT
cdr3_aa: CASSPGVNRRGSPLHF

v_call: TRBV28
d_call: TRBD2
clone_size: NA
j_call: TRBJ2-7
cdr3_nt: TGTGCCAGCAGTCATAGTCTCACTAGCGGGGATTCCTACGAGCAGTACTTC
cdr3_aa: CASSHSLTSGDSYEQYF

v_call: TRBV6-5
d_call: NA
clone_size: NA
j_call: TRBJ1-1
cdr3_nt: TGTGCCAGCAGTACCCCGACAGTCAAAAACACTGAAGCTTTCTTT
cdr3_aa: CASSTPTVKNTEAFF

v_call: TRBV7-2
d_call: NA
clone_size: NA
j_call: TRBJ1-3
cdr3_nt: TGTGCCAGCAGCTTATGGGGACATTGGGGCGGAAACACCATATATTTT
cdr3_aa: CASSLWGHWGGNTIYF

v_call: TRBV29-1
d_call: NA
clone_size: NA
j_call: TRBJ1-3
cdr3_nt: TGCAGCGTTGAAGCAAACAGGGGAAACACCATATATTTT
cdr3_aa: CSVEANRGNTIYF

v_call: TRBV11-3
d_call: NA
clone_size: NA
j_call: TRBJ2-2
cdr3_nt: TGTGCCAGCAGCAAAGAACAGGGGAACACCGGGGAGCTGTTTTTT
cdr3_aa: CASSKEQGNTGELFF